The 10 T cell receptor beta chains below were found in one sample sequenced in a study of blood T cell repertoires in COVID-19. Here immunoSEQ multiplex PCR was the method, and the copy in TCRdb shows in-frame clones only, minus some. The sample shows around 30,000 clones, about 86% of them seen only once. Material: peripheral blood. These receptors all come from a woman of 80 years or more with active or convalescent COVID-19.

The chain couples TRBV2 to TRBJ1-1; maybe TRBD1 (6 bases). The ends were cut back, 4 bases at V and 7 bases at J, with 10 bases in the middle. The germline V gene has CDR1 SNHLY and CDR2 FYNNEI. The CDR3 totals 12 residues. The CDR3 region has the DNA TGTGCCAGCAGTGGGACAGCACTTGAAGCTTTCTTT. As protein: CASSGTALEAFF.

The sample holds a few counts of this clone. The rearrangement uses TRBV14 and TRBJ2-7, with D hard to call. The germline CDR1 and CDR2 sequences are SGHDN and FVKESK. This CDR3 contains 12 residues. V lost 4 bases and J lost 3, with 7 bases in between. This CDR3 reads CASSLGFYEQYF. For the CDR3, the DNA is TGTGCCAGCAGCCTCGGGTTCTACGAGCAGTACTTC.

For the CDR3, the DNA is TGTGCCAGCAGTAACCCCCAGGGCACTGAAGCTTTCTTT. This translates into CASSNPQGTEAFF. This chain links TRBV6-5 with TRBJ1-1; D may be TRBD1 (5 bases). Germline values: CDR1 MNHEY, CDR2 SVGAGI. Trimming cost V 5 bases and J 4 bases, with 11 bases left between them. This CDR3 region has 13 residues.

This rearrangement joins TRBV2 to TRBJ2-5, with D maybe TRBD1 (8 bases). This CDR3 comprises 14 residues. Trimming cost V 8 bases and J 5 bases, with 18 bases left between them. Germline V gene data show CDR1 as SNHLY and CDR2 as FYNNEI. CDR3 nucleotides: TGTGCCAGCGTAAAACAGGGGGGGAGGGAGACCCAGTACTTC. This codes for CASVKQGGRETQYF. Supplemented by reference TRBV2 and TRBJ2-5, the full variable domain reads EPEVTQTPSHQVTQMGQEVILRCVPISNHLYFYWYRQILGQKVEFLVSFYNNEISEKSEIFDDQFSVERPDGSNFTLKIRSTKLEDSAMYFCASVKQGGRETQYFGPGTRLLVL.

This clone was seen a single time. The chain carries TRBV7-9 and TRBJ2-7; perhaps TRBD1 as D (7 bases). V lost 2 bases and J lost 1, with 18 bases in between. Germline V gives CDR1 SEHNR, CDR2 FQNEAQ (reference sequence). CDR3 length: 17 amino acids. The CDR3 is CASSLSREAGGSYEQYF. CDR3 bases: TGTGCCAGCAGCTTAAGTAGGGAGGCAGGGGGGTCCTACGAGCAGTACTTC.

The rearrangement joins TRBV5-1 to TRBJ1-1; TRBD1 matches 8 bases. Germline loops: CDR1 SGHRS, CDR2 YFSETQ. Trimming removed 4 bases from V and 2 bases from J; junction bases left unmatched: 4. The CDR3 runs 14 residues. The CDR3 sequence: CASSRDRGNTEAFF. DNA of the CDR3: TGCGCCAGCAGCAGAGACAGGGGAAACACTGAAGCTTTCTTT.

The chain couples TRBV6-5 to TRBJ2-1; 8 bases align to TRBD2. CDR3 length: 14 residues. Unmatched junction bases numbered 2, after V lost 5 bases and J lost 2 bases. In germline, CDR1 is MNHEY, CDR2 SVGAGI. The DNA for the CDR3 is TGTGCCAGCAGTCCGGGACTAGCCTACAATGAGCAGTTCTTC. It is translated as CASSPGLAYNEQFF.

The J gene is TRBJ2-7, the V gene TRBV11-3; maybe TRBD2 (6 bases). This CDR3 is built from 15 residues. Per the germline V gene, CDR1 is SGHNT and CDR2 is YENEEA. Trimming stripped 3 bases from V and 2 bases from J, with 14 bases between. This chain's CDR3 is CASSFRGDGAYEQYF. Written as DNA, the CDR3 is TGTGCCAGCAGCTTCCGCGGGGACGGTGCCTACGAGCAGTACTTC.

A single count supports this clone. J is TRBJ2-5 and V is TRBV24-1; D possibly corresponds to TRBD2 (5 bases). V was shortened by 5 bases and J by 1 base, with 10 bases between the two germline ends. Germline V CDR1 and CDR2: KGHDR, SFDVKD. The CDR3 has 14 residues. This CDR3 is CATSAGGSQETQYF. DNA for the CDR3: TGTGCCACCAGTGCCGGCGGGTCCCAAGAGACCCAGTACTTC.

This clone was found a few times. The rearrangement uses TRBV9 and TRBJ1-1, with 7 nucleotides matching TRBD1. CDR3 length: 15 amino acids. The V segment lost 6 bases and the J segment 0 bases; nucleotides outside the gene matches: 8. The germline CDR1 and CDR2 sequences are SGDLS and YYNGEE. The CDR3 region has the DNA TGTGCCAGCACCCCTTCGGACAGGATGAACACTGAAGCTTTCTTT. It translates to CASTPSDRMNTEAFF.